Each of the 14 T cell receptor beta chains below was sequenced from the same sample in a study of vaccination effects on CD4 cells after COVID-19. Profiled with immunoSEQ multiplex PCR; TCRdb holds only in-frame clones, not every one. The sample yields about 61,000 clones, 75% to 85% seen once. The antigens for these receptors are not known. CD4+ T cells specific for antigen were expanded with viral peptide pools by the ViraFEST assay before sequencing. Subsequent to 10 days of culture, CD4+ T cells were isolated. Sequencing was performed on CD4+ T cells from PBMCs cultured with HCoV-229E spike peptides, taken before COVID-19 vaccination. These TCRs come from a human donor who received a COVID-19 vaccine.

CDR3 in DNA: TGTGCCAGCAGTCCAAGAGGGACTGGGGCCTATCAGCCCCAGCATTTT. The encoded protein is CASSPRGTGAYQPQHF. The chain couples TRBV28 to TRBJ1-5, with D perhaps matching TRBD1 (5 bases). In germline, CDR1 is MDHEN, CDR2 SYDVKM. Trimming pared 5 bases from V and 5 bases from J, leaving 19 bases between. The CDR3 covers 16 residues.

This chain joins TRBV28 and TRBJ1-2; 7 nucleotides agree with TRBD1. Trimming removed 6 bases from V and 6 bases from J; junction bases left unmatched: 7. The length of the CDR3 is 13 residues. CDR1 and CDR2 (germline): MDHEN, SYDVKM. The DNA for the CDR3 is TGTGCCAGCAGGCCCGGGACAGAAGATGGCTACACCTTC. Protein: CASRPGTEDGYTF.

This rearrangement joins TRBV5-1 to TRBJ1-4, with D uncertain. CDR1 is SGHRS, CDR2 YFSETQ, per germline. This CDR3 spans 14 amino acids. Trimming took 5 bases from V and 8 from J, leaving 16 bases between them. In DNA form, the CDR3 reads TGCGCCAGCAGTCTGGGCCAACTAGGAGAAAAACTGTTTTTT. It translates to CASSLGQLGEKLFF.

This chain connects TRBV6-5 to TRBJ1-1; 10 positions match TRBD1. Germline trimming cut 5 bases from V and 1 base from J; bases unmatched to any gene: 4. The CDR3 length is 15 residues. Germline CDR1 is MNHEY and CDR2 is SVGAGI. CDR3 sequence reads: CASSRDRGPNTEAFF. The CDR3 DNA reads as TGTGCCAGCAGTCGGGACAGGGGCCCGAACACTGAAGCTTTCTTT.

The V and J genes are TRBV9 and TRBJ2-3; 14 bases are a match to TRBD2. Trimming at V came to 2 bases and at J to 0 bases, leaving 8 bases not matched to a gene. The CDR3 extends over 19 amino acids. CDR1 and CDR2 (germline): SGDLS, YYNGEE. The CDR3 DNA reads TGTGCCAGCAGCGTTGGGACTAGCGGGGGAGGCACTAGCACAGATACGCAGTATTTT. Residues: CASSVGTSGGGTSTDTQYF.

In DNA, the CDR3 is TGTGCCAGCAGCCAAGAGCGGATCAGCTATGGCTACACCTTC. Translated, it gives CASSQERISYGYTF. The chain uses TRBV4-2 and TRBJ1-2, with D unclear. The CDR3 is 14 amino acids. Germline CDR1 is LGHNA and CDR2 is YNFKEQ. V lost 0 bases and J lost 4, with 9 bases in between.

The rearrangement joins TRBV5-1 to TRBJ2-3; TRBD2 matches 11 bases. Unmatched junction bases numbered 6, after V lost 4 bases and J lost 2 bases. The CDR3 covers 16 residues. Germline CDR1 reads SGHRS; CDR2 reads YFSETQ. CDR3 in amino acids: CASSPIAGGYTDTQYF. The CDR3 DNA sequence: TGCGCCAGCAGCCCTATAGCGGGGGGGTACACAGATACGCAGTATTTT.

This chain connects TRBV19 to TRBJ2-3, with TRBD1 matching over 11 bases. Per germline, CDR1 LNHDA and CDR2 SQIVND (reference sequence). CDR3 length equals 15 residues. J was trimmed by 4 bases and V by 9 bases; bases with no gene match: 9. CDR3 in amino acids: CASRRDRGWSDTQYF. Written as DNA, the CDR3 is TGTGCCAGCCGCCGGGACAGGGGGTGGTCAGATACGCAGTATTTT.

The chain recombines TRBV18 with TRBJ1-4; D unclear. V was pared by 0 bases and J by 7 bases, with 3 bases between. CDR1 and CDR2 (germline): KGHSH, LQKENI. This CDR3 is 12 amino acids long. The CDR3 sequence is CASSPPGEKLFF. The CDR3 DNA follows: TGTGCCAGCTCACCACCAGGTGAAAAACTGTTTTTT.

V and J are TRBV7-2 and TRBJ1-4; D is unclear. Germline lookup yields CDR1 SGHTA and CDR2 FQGNSA. The CDR3 is 15 residues long. V shed 1 base and J shed 7 bases, with 13 bases lying between them. The CDR3 loop reads CASSLVRRKSEKLFF. CDR3 DNA sequence: TGTGCCAGCAGCTTAGTTCGGCGGAAAAGTGAAAAACTGTTTTTT.

V is TRBV7-9 and J is TRBJ2-5; TRBD1 agrees at 8 bases. This CDR3 has 14 amino acids. The V gene end was trimmed by 2 bases and the J gene end by 5 bases; junction bases not matched to a gene: 4. Germline CDR1 reads SEHNR; CDR2 reads FQNEAQ (reference sequence). The CDR3 spells CASSLQGAGETQYF. The CDR3, as DNA: TGTGCCAGCAGCTTACAGGGGGCGGGGGAGACCCAGTACTTC. Drawing the rest from reference TRBV7-9 and TRBJ2-5, the complete variable domain is DTGVSQNPRHKITKRGQNVTFRCDPISEHNRLYWYRQTLGQGPEFLTYFQNEAQLEKSRLLSDRFSAERPKGSFSTLEIQRTEQGDSAMYLCASSLQGAGETQYFGPGTRLLVL.

The chain recombines TRBV3-1 (or the pseudogene TRBV3-2) with TRBJ1-1; maybe TRBD1 (5 bases). The CDR3 extends over 13 amino acids. The germline V gene encodes CDR1 LGHDT and CDR2 YNNKEL (reference sequence). V was cut by 0 bases and J by 4 bases, with 6 bases left in between. The DNA for the CDR3 is TGTGCCAGCAGCCAAGAAAGGGGCACTGAAGCTTTCTTT. Its translation is CASSQERGTEAFF.

The chain joins TRBV20-1 to TRBJ1-1, with a possible D match to TRBD1 (5 bases). The CDR3 spans 15 residues. Trimming stripped 3 bases from V and 0 bases from J, with 14 bases between. Germline values: CDR1 DFQATT, CDR2 SNEGSKA (reference sequence). The CDR3 coding sequence is TGCAGTGCTAGTGGGCAGGGCACCTTGAACACTGAAGCTTTCTTT. It translates to CSASGQGTLNTEAFF.

The V call is TRBV11-2, the J call TRBJ2-4, with TRBD2 as a possible D gene (6 bases). V was pared by 2 bases and J by 0 bases, with 14 bases between. The germline CDR1 and CDR2 sequences are SGHAT and FQNNGV. This CDR3 has 17 amino acids. As DNA, the CDR3 is TGTGCCAGCAGCTTAAGGGGCGGGGAGACAGCCAAAAACATTCAGTACTTC. This sequence encodes CASSLRGGETAKNIQYF.